Following are 2 T cell receptor beta chains from one sample sequenced in a study of cytomegalovirus exposure and HLA in healthy donors. The PCR ran on 60 Vbeta and 13 Jbeta primers. Method: immunoSEQ multiplex PCR; TCRdb's copy keeps in-frame clones and lacks some. This table has more than 100,000 clones, 65% to 80% appearing once. The sequenced material came from PBMCs. These receptors originate from a human donor in good health.

This sequence joins TRBV5-6 and TRBJ1-1; no clear D. Germline CDR1 SGHDT, CDR2 YYEEEE. The CDR3 contains 14 residues. V was pared by 1 base and J by 2 bases, with 9 bases between. The CDR3 region is CASSLLQLNTEAFF. The CDR3 nucleotides read TGTGCCAGCAGCTTGTTACAGCTTAACACTGAAGCTTTCTTT.

The J gene is TRBJ1-5, the V gene TRBV2, with 10 bases aligning to TRBD1. This CDR3 has 16 residues. J was trimmed by 7 bases and V by 0 bases; bases with no gene match: 6. Germline loops: CDR1 SNHLY, CDR2 FYNNEI. As DNA, the CDR3 is TGTGCCAGCAGTGAAGCGCCGGGACAGGGGTTCCAGCCCCAGCATTTT. As protein: CASSEAPGQGFQPQHF.